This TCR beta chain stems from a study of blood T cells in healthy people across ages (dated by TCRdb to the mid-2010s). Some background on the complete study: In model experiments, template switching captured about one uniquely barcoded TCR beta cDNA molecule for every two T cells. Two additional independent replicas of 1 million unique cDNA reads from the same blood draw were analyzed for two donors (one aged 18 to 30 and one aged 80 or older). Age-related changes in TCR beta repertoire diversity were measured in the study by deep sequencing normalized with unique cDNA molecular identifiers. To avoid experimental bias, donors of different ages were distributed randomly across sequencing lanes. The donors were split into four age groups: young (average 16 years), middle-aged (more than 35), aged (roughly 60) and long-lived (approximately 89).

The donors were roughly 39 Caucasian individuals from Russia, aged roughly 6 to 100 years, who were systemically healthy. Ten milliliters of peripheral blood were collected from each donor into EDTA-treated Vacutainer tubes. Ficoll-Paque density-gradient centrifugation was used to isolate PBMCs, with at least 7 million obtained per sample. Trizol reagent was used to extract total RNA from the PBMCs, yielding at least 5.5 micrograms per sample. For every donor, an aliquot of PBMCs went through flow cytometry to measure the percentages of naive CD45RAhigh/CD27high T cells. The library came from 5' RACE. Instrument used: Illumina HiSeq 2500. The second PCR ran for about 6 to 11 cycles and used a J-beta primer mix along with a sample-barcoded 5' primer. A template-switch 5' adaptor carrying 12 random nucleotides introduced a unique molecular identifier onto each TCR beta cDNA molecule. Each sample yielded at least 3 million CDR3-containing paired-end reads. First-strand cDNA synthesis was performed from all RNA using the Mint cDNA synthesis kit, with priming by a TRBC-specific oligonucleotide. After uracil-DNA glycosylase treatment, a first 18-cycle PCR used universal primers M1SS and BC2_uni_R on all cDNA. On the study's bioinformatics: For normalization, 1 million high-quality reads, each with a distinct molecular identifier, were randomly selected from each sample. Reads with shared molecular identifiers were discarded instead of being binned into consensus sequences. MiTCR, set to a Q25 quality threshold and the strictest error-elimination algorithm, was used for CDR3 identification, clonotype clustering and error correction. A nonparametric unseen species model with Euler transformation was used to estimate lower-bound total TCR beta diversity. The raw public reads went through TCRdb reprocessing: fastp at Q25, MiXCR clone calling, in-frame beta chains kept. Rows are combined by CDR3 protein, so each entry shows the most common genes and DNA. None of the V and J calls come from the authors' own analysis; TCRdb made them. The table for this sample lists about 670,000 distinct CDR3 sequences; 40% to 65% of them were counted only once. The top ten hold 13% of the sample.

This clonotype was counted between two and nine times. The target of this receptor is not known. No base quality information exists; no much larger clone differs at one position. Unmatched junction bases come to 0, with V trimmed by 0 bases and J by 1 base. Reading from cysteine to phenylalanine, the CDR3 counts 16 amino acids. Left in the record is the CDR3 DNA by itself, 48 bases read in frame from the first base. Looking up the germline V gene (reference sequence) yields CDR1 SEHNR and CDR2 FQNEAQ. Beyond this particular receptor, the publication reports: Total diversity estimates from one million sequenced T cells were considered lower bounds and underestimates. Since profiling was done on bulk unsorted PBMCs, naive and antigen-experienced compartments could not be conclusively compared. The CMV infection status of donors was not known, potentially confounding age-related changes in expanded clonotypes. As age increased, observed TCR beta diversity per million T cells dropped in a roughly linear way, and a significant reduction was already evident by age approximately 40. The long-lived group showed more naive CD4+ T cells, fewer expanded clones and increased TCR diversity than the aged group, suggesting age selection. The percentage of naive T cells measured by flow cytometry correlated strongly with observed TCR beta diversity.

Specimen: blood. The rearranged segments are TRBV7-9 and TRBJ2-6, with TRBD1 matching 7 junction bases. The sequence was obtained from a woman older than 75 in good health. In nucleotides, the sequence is TGTGCCAGCAGCTTAGCACAGGGGTCTGGGGCCAACGTCCTGACTTTC. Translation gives CASSLAQGSGANVLTF.